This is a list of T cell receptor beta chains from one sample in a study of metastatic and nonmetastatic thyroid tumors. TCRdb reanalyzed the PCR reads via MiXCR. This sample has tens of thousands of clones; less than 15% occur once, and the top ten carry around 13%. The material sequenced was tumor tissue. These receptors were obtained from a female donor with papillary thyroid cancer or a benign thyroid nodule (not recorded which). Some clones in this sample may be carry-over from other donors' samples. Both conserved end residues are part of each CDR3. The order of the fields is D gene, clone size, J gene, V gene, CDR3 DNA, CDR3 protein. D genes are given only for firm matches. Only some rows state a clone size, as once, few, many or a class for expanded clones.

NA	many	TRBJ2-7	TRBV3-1	TGTGCCAGCAGCCAAAGGGGGACCAGACCCTCCGAGCAGTACTTC	CASSQRGTRPSEQYF
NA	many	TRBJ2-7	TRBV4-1	TGCGCCAGCAGCCCTTCTATAGGGTACGAGCAGTACTTC	CASSPSIGYEQYF
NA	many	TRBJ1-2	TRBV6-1	TGTGCCAGCATGGGACGGATCTCTAACTACGTCGGCGGCTACACCTTC	CASMGRISNYVGGYTF
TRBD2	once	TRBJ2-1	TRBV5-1	TGCGCCAGCATCAAGCGGGAGTGGGCCTACAATGAGCAGTTCTTC	CASIKREWAYNEQFF
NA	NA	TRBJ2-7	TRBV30	TGTGCCTGTCGGGCCAGAGGGGAAGAGCAGTACTTC	CACRARGEEQYF
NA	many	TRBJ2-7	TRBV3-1	TGTGCCAGCAGCCAATCTACTAGCCTACCCTCCGAGCAGTACTTC	CASSQSTSLPSEQYF
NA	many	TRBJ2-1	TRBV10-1	TGCGCCAGCAGTGAGTCGATAGGGGCCAATGAGCAGTTCTTC	CASSESIGANEQFF
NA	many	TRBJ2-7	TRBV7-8	TGTGCCAGCAGCTTAGAGGCAGAGAGCTCCTACGAGCAGTACTTC	CASSLEAESSYEQYF
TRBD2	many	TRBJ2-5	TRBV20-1	TGCAGTGCTAGTGGCCCTAGCGGGAGGGCCGAGGGGACCCAGTACTTC	CSASGPSGRAEGTQYF
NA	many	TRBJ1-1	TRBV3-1	TGTGCCAGCAGCCAAGACCTACTGGGCGAAGCTTTCTTT	CASSQDLLGEAFF
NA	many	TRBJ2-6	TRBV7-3	TGTGCCAGCAGCTTTATCAGGGGGGGCCCCGGGGCCAACGTCCTGACTTTC	CASSFIRGGPGANVLTF
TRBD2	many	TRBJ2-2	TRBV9	TGTGCCAGCAGTCGTTCTAGCGGAATTAACACCGGGGAGCTGTTTTTT	CASSRSSGINTGELFF
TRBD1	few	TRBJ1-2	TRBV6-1	TGTGCCAGCACTGAAACACAGGGGGCGTTGGGCTACACCTTC	CASTETQGALGYTF
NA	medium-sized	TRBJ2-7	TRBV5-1	TGCGCCAGCAGGGACGGGAGCTCCTACGAGCAGTACTTC	CASRDGSSYEQYF
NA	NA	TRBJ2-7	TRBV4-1	TGCGCCAGCAGCCAAGAAACCAGGGGGGCTTACGAGCAGTACTTC	CASSQETRGAYEQYF
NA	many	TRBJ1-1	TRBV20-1	TGCAGTGCTAGAAGGGGGGTTCTCATGAACACTGAAGCTTTCTTT	CSARRGVLMNTEAFF
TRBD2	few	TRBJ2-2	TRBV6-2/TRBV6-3	TGTGCCAGCAGTTACTCGGGAGGGTTTGAGGCTAGCACCGGGGATCTGTTTTTT	CASSYSGGFEASTGDLFF
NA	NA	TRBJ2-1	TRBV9	TGTGCCAGCAGCGCAGATGTCAGACCGGATTCCTACAATGAGCAGTTCTTC	CASSADVRPDSYNEQFF
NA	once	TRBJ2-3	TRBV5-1	TGCGCCAGCAGCTTGGGTAGGGGGAGCCGCACAGATACGCAGTATTTT	CASSLGRGSRTDTQYF
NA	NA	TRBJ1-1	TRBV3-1	TGTGCCAGCAGCTCATTAGGGAACACTGAATCTTCCTTT	CASSSLGNTESSF
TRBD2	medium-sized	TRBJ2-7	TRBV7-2	TGTGCCAGCAGCTTAGTCACTAGCGGGGGGAGCTCCTACGAGCAGTACTTC	CASSLVTSGGSSYEQYF
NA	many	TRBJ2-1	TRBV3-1	TGTGCCAGCAGCCAAGCCAGGGGTGGGGAGCAGTTCTTC	CASSQARGGEQFF
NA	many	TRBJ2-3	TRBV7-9	TGTGCCAGCAGATTAACAGGGGATACGCAGTATTTT	CASRLTGDTQYF
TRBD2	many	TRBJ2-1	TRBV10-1	TGCGCCAGCAGTGATGGCGGGAGTAACAATGAGCAGTTCTTC	CASSDGGSNNEQFF
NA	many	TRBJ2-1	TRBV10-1	TGCGCCAGCAGTGAGGACAGCTACAATGAGCAGTTCTTC	CASSEDSYNEQFF